This record concerns one T cell receptor beta chain sequence. Germline V gene sequence: CDR1 SNHLY, CDR2 FYNNEI. The CDR3 length is 16 residues. With V trimmed by 7 bases and J by 12 bases, 12 bases remained unmatched. Under the authors' procedure: The authors estimated nucleated cell counts from reference gene primer amplification. TCRdb's copy holds only in-frame clones and misses some; the assay was immunoSEQ multiplex PCR. V and J calls plus clone size are reproduced from that table; the DNA served to infer D and trimming. The table lists 150,000 or so clones, about 80% of them singletons, with about an eighth in the top ten. These data come from a study of blood T cell repertoires in COVID-19. Study background: Material from acute and convalescent COVID-19 was sourced from the United States, Italy and Spain. From T cells, B-cell-depleted T cells, or PBMCs came the material, which was cDNA or gDNA.

Seattle-derived patients entered the study during active infection and were followed longitudinally. The J gene is TRBJ2-1, the V gene TRBV2, with TRBD2 matching 16 bases. Sequences were obtained from peripheral blood. The sequence was collected from a woman aged 55-70 years with COVID-19, enrolled during active disease. The DNA for the CDR3 is TGTGCCAGCATCGTCTCCGGGACTAGCGGGAGGGGAGGGCAGTTCTTC. The encoded protein is CASIVSGTSGRGGQFF.